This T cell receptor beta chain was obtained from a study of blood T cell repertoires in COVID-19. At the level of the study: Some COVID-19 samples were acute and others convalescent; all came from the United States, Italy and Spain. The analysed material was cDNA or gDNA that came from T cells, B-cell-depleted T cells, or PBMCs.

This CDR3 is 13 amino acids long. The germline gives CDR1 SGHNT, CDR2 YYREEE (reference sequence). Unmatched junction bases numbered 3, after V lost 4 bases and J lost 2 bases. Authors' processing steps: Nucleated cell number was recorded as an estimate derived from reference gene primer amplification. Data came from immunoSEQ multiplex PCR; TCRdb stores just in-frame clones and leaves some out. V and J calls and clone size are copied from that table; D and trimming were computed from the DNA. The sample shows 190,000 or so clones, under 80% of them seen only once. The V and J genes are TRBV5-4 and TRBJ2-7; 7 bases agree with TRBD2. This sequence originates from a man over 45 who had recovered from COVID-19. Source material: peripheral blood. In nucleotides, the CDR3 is TGTGCCAGCAGCGCGGGAGTTGCCTACGAGCAGTACTTC. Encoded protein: CASSAGVAYEQYF.